Below are 9 T cell receptor beta chains sequenced from a single sample in a study of identical twins. TCRdb re-analysed the 5' RACE reads in MiXCR, keeping a single row per CDR3 protein. The sample contains around 230,000 distinct CDR3 sequences, roughly 9.4% of which appear only once. Specimen: memory (CD45RO+) T cells sorted from blood. The receptors originated from a woman younger than 30 in good health.

This clonotype was seen more than once but under ten times. The J gene is TRBJ2-1, the V gene TRBV10-1; the D is unclear. CDR3 length: 14 amino acids. Looked up from germline, CDR1 is WNHNN and CDR2 is SYGVQD (reference sequence). The ends were cut back, 3 bases at V and 9 bases at J, with 15 bases in the middle. As DNA, the CDR3 is TGCGCCAGCAGTGAAGTGGCGCCCACGGGTGAGCAGTTCTTC. Residues: CASSEVAPTGEQFF.

This clonotype was detected a few times. This sequence joins TRBV5-1 and TRBJ2-5, with D perhaps matching TRBD1 (6 bases). Trimming left V 4 bases short and J 5 bases short, with 15 bases between. The CDR3 consists of 14 residues. From germline, CDR1 is SGHRS and CDR2 YFSETQ. CDR3 sequence reads: CASSRGRGDETQYF. DNA for the CDR3: TGCGCCAGCAGCCGCGGCAGGGGTGATGAGACCCAGTACTTC. Variable domain in full (rest from reference TRBV5-1 and TRBJ2-5): KAGVTQTPRYLIKTRGQQVTLSCSPISGHRSVSWYQQTPGQGLQFLFEYFSETQRNKGNFPGRFSGRQFSNSRSEMNVSTLELGDSALYLCASSRGRGDETQYFGPGTRLLVL.

This clonotype was found a few times. The chain joins TRBV12-3 or TRBV12-4 to TRBJ2-7; D may be TRBD2 (6 bases). Trimming shortened V by 7 bases and J by 5 bases, and 21 bases separated the two germline ends. The CDR3 covers 15 residues. For the CDR3, the DNA is TGTGCCAGCACTCCCTTAGCGGTGGGTATTCACGAGCAGTACTTC. As protein: CASTPLAVGIHEQYF.

The V call is TRBV11-2, the J call TRBJ2-7; D ambiguous. Germline CDR1 SGHAT, CDR2 FQNNGV. The CDR3 length is 15 residues. Trimming pared 2 bases from V and 6 bases from J, leaving 17 bases between. CDR3: CASSLRRIPQAEQYF. The CDR3 DNA reads as TGTGCCAGCAGCTTAAGGCGAATACCCCAGGCCGAGCAGTACTTC.

The chain uses TRBV7-2 and TRBJ2-7, with 9 bases identical to TRBD1. The V gene's germline CDR1 is SGHTA and CDR2 FQGNSA. V lost 3 bases to trimming and J lost 7 bases; unmatched junction nucleotides: 7. The length of the CDR3 is 14 residues. This CDR3 is CASSFDRGFREQYF. Written as DNA, the CDR3 is TGTGCCAGCAGCTTTGACAGGGGGTTTAGAGAGCAGTACTTC.

In this sample, this clonotype turned up a few times. The rearrangement links TRBV6-4 to TRBJ2-1, with 8 bases matching TRBD2. CDR1 and CDR2 from the germline V gene are MRHNA and SNTAGT. J gave up 4 bases and V 0 bases, and 5 bases lay outside the gene matches. The CDR3 loop spans 16 amino acids. CDR3 region: CASSDSAGGLYNEQFF. The CDR3 region has the DNA TGTGCCAGCAGTGACTCGGCGGGGGGCCTATACAATGAGCAGTTCTTC.

The rearrangement uses TRBV5-1 and TRBJ1-6, with unresolved D. Germline V CDR1 and CDR2: SGHRS, YFSETQ. Trimming removed 10 bases at V and 0 bases at J, with 11 bases between. The CDR3 has 14 amino acids. This CDR3 is CASRTSSYNSPLHF. DNA of the CDR3: TGCGCCTCCCGGACGAGCTCCTATAATTCACCCCTCCACTTT.

The J gene is TRBJ1-2, the V gene TRBV14, with a weak D call TRBD1 (5 bases). CDR3 length equals 13 residues. The germline V and J ends were trimmed by 1 base and 6 bases, with 9 bases remaining between them. Germline V lookup: CDR1 SGHDN, CDR2 FVKESK. The CDR3 here is CASSQALGDGYTF. CDR3 nucleotides: TGTGCCAGCAGCCAAGCCCTAGGGGATGGCTACACCTTC.

The sample holds many counts of this clonotype. The V and J genes are TRBV7-2 and TRBJ2-3, with D possibly being TRBD1 (5 bases). Germline V CDR1 and CDR2: SGHTA, FQGNSA. There are 14 residues in the CDR3. The V end lost 7 bases, the J end lost 2 bases, and 13 bases lay between the germline ends. The CDR3 loop reads CASTLRGLTDTQYF. DNA of the CDR3: TGTGCCAGCACCCTTAGGGGTCTCACAGATACGCAGTATTTT.